This T cell receptor (beta chain) is drawn from a study of blood T cell repertoires in COVID-19. About the study: The study drew acute and convalescent COVID-19 samples from the United States, Italy and Spain.

The cohort comprised adults aged 18 to 89 years residing in about two dozen US areas. Methods used by the authors: By means of reference gene primer amplification, nucleated cell counts were estimated. The assay was immunoSEQ multiplex PCR, and TCRdb's table has in-frame clones only and misses some. V and J calls and clone size are given by that table; D and trimming were obtained from the DNA. The sample lists some 180,000 clones; 84% were seen once. Note on this clone: A junction end diverges from the germline sequence, so it may reflect a read error.

What was sequenced was PBMCs or T cells enriched from blood (not recorded which). The sequence was collected from a woman in her twenties or thirties who had been exposed to COVID-19.

CDR3 DNA sequence: TGCGCCAGCAGCCGGAACAGTGAAGCTTTCTTT. Its translation: CASSRNSEAFF. The genes are TRBV4-1 and TRBJ1-1; no reliable D call. This CDR3 spans 11 amino acids. The germline V gene has CDR1 MGHRA and CDR2 YSYEKL.